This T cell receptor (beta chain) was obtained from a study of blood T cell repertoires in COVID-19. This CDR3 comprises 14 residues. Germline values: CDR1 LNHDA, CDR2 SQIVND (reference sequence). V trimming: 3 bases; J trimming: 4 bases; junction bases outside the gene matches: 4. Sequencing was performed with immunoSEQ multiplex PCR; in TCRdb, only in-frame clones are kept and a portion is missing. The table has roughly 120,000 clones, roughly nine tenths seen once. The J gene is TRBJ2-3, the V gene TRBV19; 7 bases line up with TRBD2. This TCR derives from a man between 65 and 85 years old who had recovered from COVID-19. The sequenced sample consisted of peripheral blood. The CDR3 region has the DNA TGTGCCAGTAGTATCGGGAGGCGGTCAGATACGCAGTATTTT. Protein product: CASSIGRRSDTQYF.